These 19 T cell receptor beta chains originate from one sample sequenced in a study of T-cell reconstitution after alpha-beta-depleted transplantation in children (dated by TCRdb to 2015 to 2016). The method behind the library was PCR. The sequencing machine was an Illumina HiSeq 2500. To normalize quantification of the TCRbeta repertoire, the TCR libraries were built with molecular barcoding that relied on unique molecular identifiers. TCRdb reanalyzed the raw reads on its own, using fastp at Q25 for trimming and MiXCR for clone calling, and kept in-frame beta chains. Every CDR3 protein is listed once, alongside the most common genes and DNA of its rows. Counted in this sample were more than 200,000 distinct CDR3 sequences; about 9.6% of them appeared once. The top ten clonotypes cover approximately 5% of the sample. The source was PBMCs from the stem cell graft donor, collected from the stem cell graft. These receptors originate from a human donor who donated a stem cell graft to a child with SCID.

This clonotype was seen ten or more times. CDR3: CASSYRVGGAFF. The CDR3 DNA reads as TGTGCCAGCAGTTACAGGGTTGGCGGAGCTTTCTTT. The chain carries TRBV6-2 or TRBV6-3 and TRBJ1-1, with D hard to call. The CDR3 covers 12 residues. Germline V CDR1 and CDR2: MNHEY, SVGEGT. The V end was cut by 2 bases, the J end by 10 bases, with 11 bases between.

This clonotype occurred many times. V and J are TRBV10-3 and TRBJ2-7; the D is unclear. Per the germline V gene, CDR1 is ENHRY and CDR2 is SYGVKD. This CDR3 contains 12 residues. Trimming shortened V by 2 bases and J by 1 base, and 3 bases separated the two germline ends. In DNA, the CDR3 is TGTGCCATCAGTGAGAGATCCTACGAGCAGTACTTC. Protein sequence: CAISERSYEQYF.

The rearrangement links TRBV4-1 to TRBJ2-7; the match to TRBD1 covers 7 bases. Trimming at V came to 3 bases and at J to 6 bases, leaving 11 bases not matched to a gene. The germline V gene has CDR1 MGHRA and CDR2 YSYEKL. The CDR3 contains 15 residues. The CDR3 loop reads CASSQPDREVREQYF. CDR3 bases: TGCGCCAGCAGCCAGCCTGACAGGGAAGTACGCGAGCAGTACTTC.

The rearrangement uses TRBV6-5 and TRBJ2-7, with 10 bases fitting TRBD1. Germline V gene data show CDR1 as MNHEY and CDR2 as SVGAGI. The CDR3 is made up of 14 amino acids. Trimming removed 2 bases from V and 4 bases from J; junction bases left unmatched: 2. CDR3 DNA sequence: TGTGCCAGCAGTTACGACAGGGGGCTATACGAGCAGTACTTC. It is translated as CASSYDRGLYEQYF.

This clonotype was observed a handful of times. This chain uses TRBV12-3 or TRBV12-4 with TRBJ1-4; the match to TRBD1 covers 11 bases. V shed 6 bases and J 7 bases; nucleotides not matched to a gene: 4. CDR3 length: 14 amino acids. Here the CDR3 reads CASRGGTGGEKLFF. The CDR3 DNA follows: TGTGCCAGCAGAGGAGGGACAGGGGGTGAAAAACTGTTTTTT.

This clonotype was picked up a small number of times. The chain links TRBV5-6 to TRBJ1-1, with a tentative D call TRBD1 (5 bases). The V end lost 4 bases, the J end lost 7 bases, and 14 bases lay between the germline ends. In germline, CDR1 is SGHDT, CDR2 YYEEEE. The CDR3 contains 13 residues. The CDR3 coding sequence is TGTGCCAGCAGCCTCCGGGGGAGACTTGAAGCTTTCTTT. It translates to CASSLRGRLEAFF.

The chain joins TRBV5-1 to TRBJ2-2; a possible D gene is TRBD1 (6 bases). The germline V gene has CDR1 SGHRS and CDR2 YFSETQ. V was trimmed by 3 bases and J by 9 bases, leaving 18 bases between them. The CDR3 has 15 amino acids. The CDR3 spells CASSWDTGSGRELFF. The CDR3 nucleotides are TGCGCCAGCAGCTGGGACACTGGAAGTGGTCGGGAGCTGTTTTTT.

This clonotype was observed a handful of times. The chain has TRBV5-1 and TRBJ2-5; the D gene is possibly TRBD2 (7 bases). Germline CDR1 SGHRS, CDR2 YFSETQ. V was pared by 3 bases and J by 1 base, with 10 bases between. CDR3 length equals 14 residues. The CDR3 DNA follows: TGCGCCAGCAGCTGGAGGGGGGGCCAAGAGACCCAGTACTTC. It is translated as CASSWRGGQETQYF.

This clonotype was picked up many times. The chain uses TRBV20-1 and TRBJ1-1, with D uncertain. Germline CDR1 and CDR2: DFQATT and SNEGSKA (reference sequence). Trimming removed 7 bases at V and 1 base at J, with 10 bases between. This CDR3 has 12 residues. CDR3 coding DNA: TGCAGTGTCGAGCGAGGGAACACTGAAGCTTTCTTT. Encoded protein: CSVERGNTEAFF.

This clonotype showed up many times. This chain uses TRBV28 with TRBJ2-5, with 9 bases lining up with TRBD1. The J segment lost 5 bases and the V segment lost 5 bases, leaving 6 bases of the junction unmatched. This CDR3 spans 14 amino acids. Germline CDR1 is MDHEN and CDR2 is SYDVKM. CDR3 coding DNA: TGTGCCAGCAGTGGTGGGGACAGGGACGAGACCCAGTACTTC. Translation: CASSGGDRDETQYF. Full variable domain (missing parts from reference TRBV28 and TRBJ2-5): DVKVTQSSRYLVKRTGEKVFLECVQDMDHENMFWYRQDPGLGLRLIYFSYDVKMKEKGDIPEGYSVSREKKERFSLILESASTNQTSMYLCASSGGDRDETQYFGPGTRLLVL.

This clonotype was recorded at least ten times. CDR3 nucleotides: TGTGCCAGCAATAACTATGGCTACACCTTC. Its translation: CASNNYGYTF. The chain joins TRBV5-6 to TRBJ1-2; no reliable D call. This CDR3 region has 10 residues. The V gene's germline CDR1 is SGHDT and CDR2 YYEEEE. The V and J ends lost 6 bases and 1 base respectively, with 1 base between them.

The CDR3 loop is CASSYGTGGELFF. CDR3 bases: TGTGCCAGCAGCTACGGGACGGGCGGGGAGCTGTTTTTT. J is TRBJ2-2 and V is TRBV11-2; D is perhaps TRBD1 or TRBD2 (5 bases each). Germline V CDR1 and CDR2: SGHAT, FQNNGV. Trimming shortened V by 4 bases and J by 7 bases, and 10 bases separated the two germline ends. This CDR3 is built from 13 residues.

The sample holds many counts of this clonotype. The V call is TRBV5-1, the J call TRBJ2-3; D unresolved. The CDR3 totals 13 residues. V dropped 3 bases and J dropped 0 bases, with 5 bases sitting between them. From germline, CDR1 is SGHRS and CDR2 YFSETQ. This chain's CDR3 is CASSSSSTDTQYF. In nucleotides, the CDR3 is TGCGCCAGCAGCTCTTCTAGCACAGATACGCAGTATTTT. Full variable domain (remainder filled in from reference TRBV5-1 and TRBJ2-3): KAGVTQTPRYLIKTRGQQVTLSCSPISGHRSVSWYQQTPGQGLQFLFEYFSETQRNKGNFPGRFSGRQFSNSRSEMNVSTLELGDSALYLCASSSSSTDTQYFGPGTRLTVL.

With respect to this clonotype: A much larger clone differs from this one at a single base, so this may be a read error. The V call is TRBV5-6, the J call TRBJ1-5; D perhaps matches TRBD1 (6 bases). The germline V and J ends were trimmed by 1 base and 1 base, with 18 bases remaining between them. Germline V gene data show CDR1 as SGHDT and CDR2 as YYEEEE. CDR3 length: 18 amino acids. CDR3 sequence (DNA): TGTGCCAGCAGCTTGTCCCTCGGGGGGCGGTCGAGCAATCAGCCCCAGCATTTT. It yields the protein CASSLSLGGRSSNQPQHF.

The sample holds many counts of this clonotype. The chain carries TRBV6-5 and TRBJ2-7, with unresolved D. This CDR3 comprises 14 residues. V was pared by 2 bases and J by 0 bases, with 8 bases between. In germline, CDR1 is MNHEY, CDR2 SVGAGI. The CDR3: CASSYNRDSYEQYF. CDR3 bases: TGTGCCAGCAGTTACAATAGGGACTCCTACGAGCAGTACTTC.

J is TRBJ2-7 and V is TRBV6-2 or TRBV6-3; D ambiguous. Germline V gene sequence: CDR1 MNHEY, CDR2 SVGEGT. V lost 6 bases and J 4 bases, leaving 13 bases between the germline ends. The CDR3 extends over 13 amino acids. CDR3 in amino acids: CASRAAGNYEQYF. CDR3 nucleotide sequence: TGTGCCAGCAGGGCGGCTGGGAATTACGAGCAGTACTTC.

In this sample, this clonotype turned up many times. The chain employs TRBV7-3 and TRBJ2-1; D ambiguous. Trimming took off 5 bases at V and 2 bases at J, with 4 bases between the two ends. The germline CDR1 and CDR2 sequences are SGHTA and FQGTGA. The CDR3 contains 12 residues. CDR3 protein: CASSRPYNEQFF. The DNA for the CDR3 is TGTGCCAGCAGCCGGCCCTACAATGAGCAGTTCTTC.

This clonotype was seen ten or more times. The V and J genes are TRBV5-1 and TRBJ2-4; 7 bases line up with TRBD1. Germline V lookup: CDR1 SGHRS, CDR2 YFSETQ. This CDR3 is built from 16 residues. The V and J ends lost 8 bases and 0 bases, in that order; junction bases with no gene match: 11. The DNA of the CDR3 is TGCGCCAGTCGGCCGGGACAGCCTCTAGCCAAAAACATTCAGTACTTC. Translation: CASRPGQPLAKNIQYF.

This clonotype was detected many times. The DNA of the CDR3 is TGTGCCAGCAGCCGGTCGGACAGCGAACACTATGGCTACACCTTC. Its protein is CASSRSDSEHYGYTF. The chain has TRBV7-9 and TRBJ1-2; D is possibly TRBD1 (6 bases). CDR1 is SEHNR, CDR2 FQNEAQ, per germline (reference sequence). The CDR3 length is 15 residues. V gave up 5 bases and J gave up 3 bases, with 16 bases separating them.